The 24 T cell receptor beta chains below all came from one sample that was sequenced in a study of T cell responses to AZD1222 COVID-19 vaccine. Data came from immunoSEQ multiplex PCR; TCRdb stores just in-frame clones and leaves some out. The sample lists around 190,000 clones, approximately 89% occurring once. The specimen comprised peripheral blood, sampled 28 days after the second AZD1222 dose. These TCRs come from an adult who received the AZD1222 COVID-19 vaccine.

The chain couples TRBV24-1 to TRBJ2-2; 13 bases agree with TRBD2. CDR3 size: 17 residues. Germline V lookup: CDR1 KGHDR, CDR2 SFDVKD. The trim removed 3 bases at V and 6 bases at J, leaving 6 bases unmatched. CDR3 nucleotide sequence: TGTGCCACCAGTGATATTCGGACTAGCGGGAGTTCCGGGGAGCTGTTTTTT. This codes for CATSDIRTSGSSGELFF.

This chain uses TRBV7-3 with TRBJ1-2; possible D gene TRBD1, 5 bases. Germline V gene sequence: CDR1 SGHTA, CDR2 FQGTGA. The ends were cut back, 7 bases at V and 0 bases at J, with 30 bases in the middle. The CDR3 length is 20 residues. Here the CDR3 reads CASTTWGINNVSETNYGYTF. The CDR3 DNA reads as TGTGCCAGCACCACTTGGGGCATTAATAATGTTTCAGAGACTAACTATGGCTACACCTTC.

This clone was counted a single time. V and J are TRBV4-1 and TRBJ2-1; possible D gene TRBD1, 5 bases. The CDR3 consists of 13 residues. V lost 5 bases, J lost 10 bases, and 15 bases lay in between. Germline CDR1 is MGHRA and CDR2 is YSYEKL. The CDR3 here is CASSVQGSREQFF. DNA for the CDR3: TGCGCCAGCAGCGTGCAGGGTTCAAGAGAGCAGTTCTTC.

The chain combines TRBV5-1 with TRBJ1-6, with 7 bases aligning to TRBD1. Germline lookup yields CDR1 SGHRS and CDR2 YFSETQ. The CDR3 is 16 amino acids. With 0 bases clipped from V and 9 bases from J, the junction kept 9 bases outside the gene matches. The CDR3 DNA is TGCGCCAGCAGCTTGGATGGTCCAAGGGGGCGTTCACCCCTCCACTTT. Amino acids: CASSLDGPRGRSPLHF.

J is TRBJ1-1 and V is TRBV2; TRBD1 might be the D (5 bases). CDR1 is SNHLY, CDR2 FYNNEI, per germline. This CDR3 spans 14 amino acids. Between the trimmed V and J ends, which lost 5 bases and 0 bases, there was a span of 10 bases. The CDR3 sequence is CASSKGRVNTEAFF. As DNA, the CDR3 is TGTGCCAGCAGTAAGGGACGTGTGAACACTGAAGCTTTCTTT.

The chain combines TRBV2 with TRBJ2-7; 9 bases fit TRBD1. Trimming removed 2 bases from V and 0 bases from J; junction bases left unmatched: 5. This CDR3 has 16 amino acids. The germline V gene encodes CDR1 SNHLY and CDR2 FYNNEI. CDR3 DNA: TGTGCCAGCAGTGAAAGGGGACAGGGACCCTCCTACGAGCAGTACTTC. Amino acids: CASSERGQGPSYEQYF. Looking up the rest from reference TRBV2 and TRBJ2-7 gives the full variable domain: EPEVTQTPSHQVTQMGQEVILRCVPISNHLYFYWYRQILGQKVEFLVSFYNNEISEKSEIFDDQFSVERPDGSNFTLKIRSTKLEDSAMYFCASSERGQGPSYEQYFGPGTRLTVT.

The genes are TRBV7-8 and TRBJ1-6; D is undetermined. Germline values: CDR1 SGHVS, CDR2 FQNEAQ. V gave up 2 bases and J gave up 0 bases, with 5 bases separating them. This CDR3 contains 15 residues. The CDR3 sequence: CASSLRSSYNSPLHF. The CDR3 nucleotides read TGTGCCAGCAGCTTAAGGAGCTCCTATAATTCACCCCTCCACTTT.

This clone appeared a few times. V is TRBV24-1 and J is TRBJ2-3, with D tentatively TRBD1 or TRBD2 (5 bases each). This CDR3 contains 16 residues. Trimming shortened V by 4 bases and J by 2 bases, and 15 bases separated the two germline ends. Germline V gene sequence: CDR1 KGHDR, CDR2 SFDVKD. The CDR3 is CATSDAPGPNTDTQYF. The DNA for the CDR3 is TGTGCCACCAGTGACGCTCCGGGACCCAACACAGATACGCAGTATTTT.

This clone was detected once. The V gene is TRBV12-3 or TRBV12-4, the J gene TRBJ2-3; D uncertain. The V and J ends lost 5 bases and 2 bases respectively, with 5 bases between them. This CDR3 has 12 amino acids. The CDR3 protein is CASSLHTDTQYF. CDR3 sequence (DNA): TGTGCCAGCAGTCTACACACAGATACGCAGTATTTT.

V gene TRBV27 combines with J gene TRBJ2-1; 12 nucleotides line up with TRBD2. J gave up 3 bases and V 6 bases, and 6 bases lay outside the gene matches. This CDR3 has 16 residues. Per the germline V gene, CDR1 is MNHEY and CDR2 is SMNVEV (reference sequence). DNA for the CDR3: TGTGCCAGCAGACCCCCTAGCGGGGGGGTCTACAATGAGCAGTTCTTC. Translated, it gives CASRPPSGGVYNEQFF.

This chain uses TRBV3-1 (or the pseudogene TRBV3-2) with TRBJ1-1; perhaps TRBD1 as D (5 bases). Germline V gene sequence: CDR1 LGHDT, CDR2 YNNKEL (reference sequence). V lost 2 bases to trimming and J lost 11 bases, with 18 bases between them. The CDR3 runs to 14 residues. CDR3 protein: CASSQRPGLGFAFF. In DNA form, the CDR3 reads TGTGCCAGCAGCCAACGTCCGGGGCTCGGCTTCGCTTTCTTT.

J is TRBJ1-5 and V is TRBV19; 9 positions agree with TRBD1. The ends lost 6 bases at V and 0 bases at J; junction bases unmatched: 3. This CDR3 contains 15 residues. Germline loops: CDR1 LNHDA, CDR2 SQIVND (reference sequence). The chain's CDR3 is CASRGQGRSNQPQHF. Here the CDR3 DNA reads TGTGCCAGTAGAGGACAGGGGCGTAGCAATCAGCCCCAGCATTTT.

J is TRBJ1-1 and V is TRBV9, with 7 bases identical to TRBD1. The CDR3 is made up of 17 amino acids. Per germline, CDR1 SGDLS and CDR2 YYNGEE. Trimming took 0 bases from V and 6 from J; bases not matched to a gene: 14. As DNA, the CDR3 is TGTGCCAGCAGCGTAGACCCGACAGGGAAATCGGACTCTGAAGCTTTCTTT. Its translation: CASSVDPTGKSDSEAFF.

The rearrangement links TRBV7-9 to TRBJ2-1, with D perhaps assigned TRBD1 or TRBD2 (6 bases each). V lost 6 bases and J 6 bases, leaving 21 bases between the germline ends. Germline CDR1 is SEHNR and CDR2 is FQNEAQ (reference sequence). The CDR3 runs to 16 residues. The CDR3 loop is CASSRGVPRVANEQFF. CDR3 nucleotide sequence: TGTGCCAGCAGTAGGGGGGTCCCTAGGGTCGCCAATGAGCAGTTCTTC.

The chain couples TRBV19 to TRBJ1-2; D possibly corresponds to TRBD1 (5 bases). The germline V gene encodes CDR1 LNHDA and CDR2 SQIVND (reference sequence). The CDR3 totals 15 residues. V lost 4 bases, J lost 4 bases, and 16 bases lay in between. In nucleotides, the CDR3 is TGTGCCAGTAGTACGGGACGTCCCGGACTCTATGGCTACACCTTC. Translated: CASSTGRPGLYGYTF. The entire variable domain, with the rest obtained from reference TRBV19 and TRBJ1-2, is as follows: DGGITQSPKYLFRKEGQNVTLSCEQNLNHDAMYWYRQDPGQGLRLIYYSQIVNDFQKGDIAEGYSVSREKKESFPLTVTSAQKNPTAFYLCASSTGRPGLYGYTFGSGTRLTVV.

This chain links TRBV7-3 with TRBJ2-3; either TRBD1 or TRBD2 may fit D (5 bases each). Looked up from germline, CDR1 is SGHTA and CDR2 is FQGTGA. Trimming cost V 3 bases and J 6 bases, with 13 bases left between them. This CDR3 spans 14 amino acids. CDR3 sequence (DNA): TGTGCCAGCAGCTTCGGGACGCCAGGGGATACGCAGTATTTT. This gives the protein CASSFGTPGDTQYF.

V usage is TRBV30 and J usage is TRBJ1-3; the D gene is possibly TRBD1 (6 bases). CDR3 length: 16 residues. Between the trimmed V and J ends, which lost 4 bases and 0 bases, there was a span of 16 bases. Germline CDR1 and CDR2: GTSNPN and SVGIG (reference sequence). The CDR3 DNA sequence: TGTGCCTGGAAATTTGGACAGCGATACTCTGGAAACACCATATATTTT. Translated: CAWKFGQRYSGNTIYF.

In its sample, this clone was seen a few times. The CDR3 region is CAISESGGEFSPLHF. The CDR3 nucleotides read TGTGCCATCAGTGAGTCGGGGGGGGAATTCTCACCCCTCCACTTT. The gene calls are TRBV10-3 and TRBJ1-6; D is possibly TRBD1 (5 bases). This CDR3 is built from 15 residues. V was cut by 0 bases and J by 10 bases, with 13 bases left in between. From germline, CDR1 is ENHRY and CDR2 SYGVKD.

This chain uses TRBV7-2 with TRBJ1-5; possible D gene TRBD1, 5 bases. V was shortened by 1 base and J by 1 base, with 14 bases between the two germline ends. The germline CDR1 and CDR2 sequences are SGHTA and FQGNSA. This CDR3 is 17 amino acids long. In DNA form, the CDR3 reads TGTGCCAGCAGCTTAGGTCGTACGGGACGGAGCAATCAGCCCCAGCATTTT. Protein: CASSLGRTGRSNQPQHF.

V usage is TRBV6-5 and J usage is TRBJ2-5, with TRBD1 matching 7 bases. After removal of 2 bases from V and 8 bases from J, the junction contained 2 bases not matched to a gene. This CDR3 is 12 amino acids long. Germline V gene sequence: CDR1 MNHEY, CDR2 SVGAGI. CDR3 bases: TGTGCCAGCAGTTACGAAGGGGGCACCCAGTACTTC. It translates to CASSYEGGTQYF.

DNA for the CDR3: TGTGCCAGCTCACCAGACATAACAGAAGCTTTCTTT. Protein sequence: CASSPDITEAFF. The rearrangement uses TRBV18 and TRBJ1-1; no definite D call. The ends were cut back, 2 bases at V and 8 bases at J, with 9 bases in the middle. This CDR3 comprises 12 residues. CDR1 and CDR2 from the germline V gene are KGHSH and LQKENI.

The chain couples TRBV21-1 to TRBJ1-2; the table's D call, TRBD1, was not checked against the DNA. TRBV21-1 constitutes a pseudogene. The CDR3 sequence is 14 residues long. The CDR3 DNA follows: TGTGCCAGCAGGACAGGGAATGGTAACTATGGCTACACCTTC. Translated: CASRTGNGNYGYTF.

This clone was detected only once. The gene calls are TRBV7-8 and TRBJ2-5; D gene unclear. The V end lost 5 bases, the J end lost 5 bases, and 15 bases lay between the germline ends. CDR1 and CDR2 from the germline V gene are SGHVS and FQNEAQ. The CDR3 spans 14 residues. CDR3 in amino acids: CASSRPSDRETQYF. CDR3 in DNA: TGTGCCAGCAGCAGGCCGTCGGATCGGGAGACCCAGTACTTC.

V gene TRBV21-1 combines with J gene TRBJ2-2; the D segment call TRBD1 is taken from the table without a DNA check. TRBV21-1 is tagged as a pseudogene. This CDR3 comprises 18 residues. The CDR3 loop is CASSKGVRPGQTAGELFF. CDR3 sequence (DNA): TGTGCCAGCAGCAAAGGGGTCAGGCCAGGGCAGACGGCCGGGGAGCTGTTTTTT.